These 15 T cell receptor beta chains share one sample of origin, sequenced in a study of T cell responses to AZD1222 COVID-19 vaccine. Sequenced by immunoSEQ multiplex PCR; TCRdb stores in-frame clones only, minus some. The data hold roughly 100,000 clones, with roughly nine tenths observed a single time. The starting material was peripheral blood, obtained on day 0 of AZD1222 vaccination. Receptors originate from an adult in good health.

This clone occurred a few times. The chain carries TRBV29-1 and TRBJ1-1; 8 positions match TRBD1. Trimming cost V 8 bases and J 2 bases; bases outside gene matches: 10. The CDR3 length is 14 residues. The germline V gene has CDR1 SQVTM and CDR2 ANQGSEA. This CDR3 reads CSTRPDRANTEAFF. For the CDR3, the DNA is TGCAGCACTCGACCGGACAGGGCTAACACTGAAGCTTTCTTT.

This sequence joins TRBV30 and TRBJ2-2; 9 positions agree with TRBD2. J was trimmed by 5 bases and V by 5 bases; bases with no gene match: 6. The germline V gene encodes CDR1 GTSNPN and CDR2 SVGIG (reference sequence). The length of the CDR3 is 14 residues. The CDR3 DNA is TGTGCCTGGTTGGGACTAGCCGAAACCGGGGAGCTGTTTTTT. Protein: CAWLGLAETGELFF.

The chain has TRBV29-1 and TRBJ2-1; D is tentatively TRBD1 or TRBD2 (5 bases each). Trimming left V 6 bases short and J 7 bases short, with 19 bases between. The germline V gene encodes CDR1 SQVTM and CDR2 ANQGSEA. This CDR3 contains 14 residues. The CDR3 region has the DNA TGCAGCGTACACCGGGACCCCAATTCGAATGAGCAGTTCTTC. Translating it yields CSVHRDPNSNEQFF.

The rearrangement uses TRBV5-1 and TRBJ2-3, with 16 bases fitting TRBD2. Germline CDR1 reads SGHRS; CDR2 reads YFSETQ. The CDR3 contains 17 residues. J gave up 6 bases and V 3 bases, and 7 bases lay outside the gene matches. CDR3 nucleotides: TGCGCCAGCAGCTCTGGGACTAGCGGGAGGGTCTTGGATACGCAGTATTTT. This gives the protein CASSSGTSGRVLDTQYF.

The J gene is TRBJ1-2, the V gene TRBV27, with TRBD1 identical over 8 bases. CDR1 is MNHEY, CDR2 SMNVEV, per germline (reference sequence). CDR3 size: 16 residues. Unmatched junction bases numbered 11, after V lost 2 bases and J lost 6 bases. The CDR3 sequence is CASSLAGDRHGNGYTF. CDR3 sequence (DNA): TGTGCCAGCAGTTTAGCGGGGGACAGGCATGGGAATGGCTACACCTTC.

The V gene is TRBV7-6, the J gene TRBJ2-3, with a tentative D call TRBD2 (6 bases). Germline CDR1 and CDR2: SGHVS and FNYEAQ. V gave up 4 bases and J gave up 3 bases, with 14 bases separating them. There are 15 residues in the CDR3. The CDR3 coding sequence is TGTGCCAGCAGCTCTTTCGAGAGCGGGACAGATACGCAGTATTTT. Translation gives CASSSFESGTDTQYF.

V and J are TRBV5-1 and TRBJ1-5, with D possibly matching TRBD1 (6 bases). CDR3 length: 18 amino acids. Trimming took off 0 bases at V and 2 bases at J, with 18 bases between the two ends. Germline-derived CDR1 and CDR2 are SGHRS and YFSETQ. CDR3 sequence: CASSLGTEAGIGNQPQHF. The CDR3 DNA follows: TGCGCCAGCAGCTTGGGGACAGAGGCTGGGATTGGCAATCAGCCCCAGCATTTT.

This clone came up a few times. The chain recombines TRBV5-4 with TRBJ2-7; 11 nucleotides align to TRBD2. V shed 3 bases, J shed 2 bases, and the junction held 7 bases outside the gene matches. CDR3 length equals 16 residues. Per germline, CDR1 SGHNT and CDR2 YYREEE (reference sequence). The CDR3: CASSWGLAVGAYEQYF. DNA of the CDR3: TGTGCCAGCAGCTGGGGACTAGCGGTCGGGGCCTACGAGCAGTACTTC.

For the CDR3, the DNA is TGTGCCATCAGTGACAGGACTACAAACGAGCAGTACTTC. It encodes CAISDRTTNEQYF. The V and J genes are TRBV10-3 and TRBJ2-7, with D tentatively TRBD2 (6 bases). Germline lookup yields CDR1 ENHRY and CDR2 SYGVKD. V was trimmed by 3 bases and J by 5 bases, leaving 11 bases between them. The CDR3 covers 13 residues.

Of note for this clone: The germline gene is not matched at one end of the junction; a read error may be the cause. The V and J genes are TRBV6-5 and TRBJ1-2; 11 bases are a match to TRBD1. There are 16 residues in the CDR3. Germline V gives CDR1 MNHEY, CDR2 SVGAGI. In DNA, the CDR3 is TGTGCCAACAGTTACTCGAGGACAGGGGGCGGCTATGGCTACACCTTC. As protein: CANSYSRTGGGYGYTF.

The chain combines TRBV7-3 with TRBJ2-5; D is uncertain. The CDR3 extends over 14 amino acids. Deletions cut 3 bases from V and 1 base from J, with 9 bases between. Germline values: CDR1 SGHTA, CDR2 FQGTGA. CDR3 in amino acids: CASSFDPGQETQYF. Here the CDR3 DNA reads TGTGCCAGCAGCTTCGATCCAGGCCAAGAGACCCAGTACTTC. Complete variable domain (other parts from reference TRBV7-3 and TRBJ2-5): GAGVSQTPSNKVTEKGKYVELRCDPISGHTALYWYRQSLGQGPEFLIYFQGTGAADDSGLPNDRFFAVRPEGSVSTLKIQRTERGDSAVYLCASSFDPGQETQYFGPGTRLLVL.

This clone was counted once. Here the CDR3 DNA reads TGTGCTAGTGGCCGGGACAGGGTATACGAGCAGTACTTC. As protein: CASGRDRVYEQYF. The gene calls are TRBV12-5 and TRBJ2-7, with 9 nucleotides matching TRBD1. Germline V lookup: CDR1 LGHNT, CDR2 FRNRAP. The CDR3 has 13 amino acids. V shed 6 bases and J 4 bases; nucleotides not matched to a gene: 4. Full variable domain (outside the CDR3, taken from reference TRBV12-5 and TRBJ2-7): DARVTQTPRHKVTEMGQEVTMRCQPILGHNTVFWYRQTMMQGLELLAYFRNRAPLDDSGMPKDRFSAEMPDATLATLKIQPSEPRDSAVYFCASGRDRVYEQYFGPGTRLTVT.

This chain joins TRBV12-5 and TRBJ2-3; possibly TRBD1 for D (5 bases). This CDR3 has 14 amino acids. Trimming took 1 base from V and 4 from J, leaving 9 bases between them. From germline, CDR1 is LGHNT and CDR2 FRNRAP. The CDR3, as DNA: TGTGCTAGTGGTTTGGGGGGCGCCGCAGATACGCAGTATTTT. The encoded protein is CASGLGGAADTQYF.

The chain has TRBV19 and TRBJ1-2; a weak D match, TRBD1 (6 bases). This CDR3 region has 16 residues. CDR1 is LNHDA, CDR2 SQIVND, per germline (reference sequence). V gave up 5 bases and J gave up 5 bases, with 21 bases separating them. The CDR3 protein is CASSPATTGTPYGYTF. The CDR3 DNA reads TGTGCCAGTAGTCCTGCAACTACAGGGACCCCATATGGCTACACCTTC.

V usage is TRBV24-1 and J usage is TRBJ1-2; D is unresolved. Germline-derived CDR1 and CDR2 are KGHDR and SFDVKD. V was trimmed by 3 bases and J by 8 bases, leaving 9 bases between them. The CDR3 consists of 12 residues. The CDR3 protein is CATSDQVWGYTF. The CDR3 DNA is TGTGCCACCAGTGATCAAGTGTGGGGCTACACCTTC.